The present T cell receptor beta chain was sequenced within a study of T cell repertoires in cytomegalovirus infection. Regarding this clonotype: Its antigen is currently unknown.

CDR1 and CDR2 from the germline V gene are SGHVS and FNYEAQ. V lost 2 bases and J 5 bases, leaving 10 bases between the germline ends. The CDR3 spans 13 residues. A single record per CDR3 protein comes from TCRdb applying MiXCR to the reads. The repertoire holds around 85,000 distinct CDR3 sequences, with approximately 45% as singletons. The clonotype originates from a human donor in good health (CMV status not recorded). Some clones in this sample may be carry-over from other donors' samples. The chain couples TRBV7-6 to TRBJ2-7; tentatively, D is TRBD2 (6 bases). This sample comprised CD8+ T cells from cultured PBMCs, obtained from culture after CMV antigen stimulation. The CDR3 nucleotides read TGTGCCAGCAGCTTAAGGGGAGGCGACGAGCAGTACTTC. It encodes CASSLRGGDEQYF.